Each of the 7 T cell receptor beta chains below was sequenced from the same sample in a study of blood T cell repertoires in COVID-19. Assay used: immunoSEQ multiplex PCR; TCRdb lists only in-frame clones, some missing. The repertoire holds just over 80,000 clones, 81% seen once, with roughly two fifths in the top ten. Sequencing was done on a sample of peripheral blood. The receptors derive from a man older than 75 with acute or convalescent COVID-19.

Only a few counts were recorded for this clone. The CDR3 spells CASSEGTSGINEQFF. The CDR3 DNA is TGTGCCAGCAGTGAGGGGACTAGCGGGATCAATGAGCAGTTCTTC. This sequence joins TRBV6-1 and TRBJ2-1; 13 bases are shared with TRBD2. Trimming cost V 3 bases and J 6 bases; bases outside gene matches: 2. Germline V gene data show CDR1 as MNHNS and CDR2 as SASEGT. This CDR3 is built from 15 residues.

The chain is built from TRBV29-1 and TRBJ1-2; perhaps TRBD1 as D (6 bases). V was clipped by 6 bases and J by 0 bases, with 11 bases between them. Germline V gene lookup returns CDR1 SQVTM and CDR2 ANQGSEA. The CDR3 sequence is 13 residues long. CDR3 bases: TGCAGCGTCCAGGGGATAGCTAACTATGGCTACACCTTC. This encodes CSVQGIANYGYTF.

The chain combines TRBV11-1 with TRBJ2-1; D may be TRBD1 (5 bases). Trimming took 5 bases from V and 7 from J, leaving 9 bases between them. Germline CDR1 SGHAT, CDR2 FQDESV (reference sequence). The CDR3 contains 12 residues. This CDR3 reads CASSGQGNEQFF. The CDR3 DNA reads TGTGCCAGCAGCGGACAAGGGAATGAGCAGTTCTTC.

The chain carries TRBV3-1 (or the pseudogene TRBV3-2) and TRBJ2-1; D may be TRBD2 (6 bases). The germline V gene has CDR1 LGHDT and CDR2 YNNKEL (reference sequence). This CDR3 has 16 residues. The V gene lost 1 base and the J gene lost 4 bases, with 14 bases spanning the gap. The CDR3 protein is CASSQAGGIVYNEQFF. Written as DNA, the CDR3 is TGTGCCAGCAGCCAAGCGGGCGGGATTGTTTACAATGAGCAGTTCTTC.

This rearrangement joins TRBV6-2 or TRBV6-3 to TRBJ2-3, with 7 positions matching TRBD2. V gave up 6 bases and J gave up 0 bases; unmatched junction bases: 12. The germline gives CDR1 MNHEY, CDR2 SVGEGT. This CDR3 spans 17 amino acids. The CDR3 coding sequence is TGTGCCAGCAGCCGGGGCCTTTCGGGGGGTAGCACAGATACGCAGTATTTT. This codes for CASSRGLSGGSTDTQYF.

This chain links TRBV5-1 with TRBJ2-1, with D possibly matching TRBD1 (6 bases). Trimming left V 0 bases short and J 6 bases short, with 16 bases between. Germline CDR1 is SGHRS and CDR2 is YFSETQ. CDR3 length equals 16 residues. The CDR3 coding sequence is TGCGCCAGCAGCTTGGAGGGACAAGGGGTTCGCAATGAGCAGTTCTTC. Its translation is CASSLEGQGVRNEQFF.

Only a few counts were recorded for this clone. CDR3 bases: TGTGCCAGCAGTCGACAGATACCCTCAACTAATGAAAAACTGTTTTTT. It codes for CASSRQIPSTNEKLFF. The V gene is TRBV6-6, the J gene TRBJ1-4, with D possibly TRBD1 on 5 matching bases. CDR1 MNHNY and CDR2 SVGAGI come from the germline V gene (reference sequence). The CDR3 totals 16 residues. Between the trimmed V and J ends, which lost 5 bases and 0 bases, there was a span of 13 bases.